The 8 T cell receptor beta chains reported below all come from one sample, sequenced in a study of shared clonotypes between healthy human individuals. Repertoires were generated with immunoSEQ multiplex PCR, while TCRdb's copy carries only in-frame clones and drops some. Of 2.5 million or so clones listed, about 92% are singletons. The material sequenced was naive CD4+ T cells sorted from blood. The subset: CD45RA+ positively selected. All receptors come from a man between 18 and 29 years old in good health.

This chain uses TRBV28 with TRBJ1-5, with D possibly being TRBD1 (5 bases). CDR1 and CDR2 from the germline V gene are MDHEN and SYDVKM. Trimming removed 5 bases from V and 4 bases from J, with 15 bases in between. There are 15 residues in the CDR3. The CDR3 protein is CASSLRGRGNQPQHF. The DNA for the CDR3 is TGTGCCAGCAGTCTTAGGGGAAGAGGGAATCAGCCCCAGCATTTT.

V usage is TRBV19 and J usage is TRBJ2-5; TRBD2 is a possible D gene (7 bases). V dropped 4 bases and J dropped 5 bases, with 14 bases sitting between them. From germline, CDR1 is LNHDA and CDR2 SQIVND (reference sequence). The CDR3 covers 14 residues. CDR3 sequence reads: CASSSRGGRETQYF. The CDR3 DNA sequence: TGTGCCAGTAGTAGTCGCGGGGGCAGGGAGACCCAGTACTTC. The complete variable domain, with remaining parts taken from reference TRBV19 and TRBJ2-5, reads DGGITQSPKYLFRKEGQNVTLSCEQNLNHDAMYWYRQDPGQGLRLIYYSQIVNDFQKGDIAEGYSVSREKKESFPLTVTSAQKNPTAFYLCASSSRGGRETQYFGPGTRLLVL.

The chain uses TRBV6-6 and TRBJ1-5; maybe TRBD1 (5 bases). This CDR3 has 15 residues. Trimming stripped 6 bases from V and 0 bases from J, with 12 bases between. Per germline, CDR1 MNHNY and CDR2 SVGAGI (reference sequence). The CDR3 protein is CASSSRGNSNQPQHF. Written as DNA, the CDR3 is TGTGCCAGCAGCTCTCGGGGCAATAGCAATCAGCCCCAGCATTTT.

Details on this clone: Additional DNA sequences in this sample encode the identical CDR3. This rearrangement joins TRBV18 to TRBJ2-7; 12 bases line up with TRBD1. The germline V gene encodes CDR1 KGHSH and CDR2 LQKENI. Trimming took 3 bases from V and 7 from J; bases not matched to a gene: 7. The CDR3 is 15 amino acids. CDR3 amino acids: CASSPLGQGAREQYF. For the CDR3, the DNA is TGTGCCAGCTCACCTCTGGGACAGGGGGCGCGGGAGCAGTACTTC.

CDR3 sequence (DNA): TGTGCCAGCAGTCGGGAGCCCTCTTACGAGCAGTACTTC. Its translation: CASSREPSYEQYF. The chain links TRBV6-5 to TRBJ2-7, with a tentative D call TRBD2 (6 bases). Per germline, CDR1 MNHEY and CDR2 SVGAGI. Trimming pared 5 bases from V and 4 bases from J, leaving 12 bases between. The CDR3 is made up of 13 amino acids.

This chain links TRBV27 with TRBJ2-1; TRBD2 matches at 14 bases. Germline loops: CDR1 MNHEY, CDR2 SMNVEV (reference sequence). J was trimmed by 0 bases and V by 5 bases; bases with no gene match: 6. This CDR3 region has 18 residues. The CDR3 DNA sequence: TGTGCCAGCAGTCAGACTAGCGGGGGGGCCCTCTCCTACAATGAGCAGTTCTTC. Encoded protein: CASSQTSGGALSYNEQFF.

V gene TRBV6-1 combines with J gene TRBJ2-5, with 9 bases lining up with TRBD1. CDR1 MNHNS and CDR2 SASEGT come from the germline V gene. The CDR3 extends over 15 amino acids. Trimming cost V 7 bases and J 5 bases; bases outside gene matches: 11. Here the CDR3 DNA reads TGTGCCAGCACCCGAAGACAGGGGGGAGCCGAGACCCAGTACTTC. Amino acid sequence: CASTRRQGGAETQYF.

V usage is TRBV6-5 and J usage is TRBJ2-1, with no clear D. The CDR3 has 15 amino acids. Germline CDR1 and CDR2: MNHEY and SVGAGI. The V end lost 8 bases, the J end lost 6 bases, and 20 bases lay between the germline ends. DNA of the CDR3: TGTGCCAGCGCCTCGGCCTCTCTCGGTTCCAATGAGCAGTTCTTC. Translated, it gives CASASASLGSNEQFF.